The sequence of this T cell receptor beta chain was determined in a study of identical twins. A universal primer site came from template switching; cDNA carried unique molecular identifiers. A single record per CDR3 protein comes from TCRdb applying MiXCR to the 5' RACE reads. The table lists about 920,000 distinct CDR3 sequences, roughly an eighth of them singletons. Overall study results and limits: Cross-sectional statistics, not tracking of the same donors, supported the conclusions. Within cord blood, abundant beta clonotypes carried fewer insertions, but memory repertoires showed no such trend.

V was clipped by 8 bases and J by 0 bases, with 15 bases between them. In germline, CDR1 is LGHNT, CDR2 FRNRAP. The CDR3 is 15 amino acids. Comment on this clonotype: Its antigen is unidentified.

The same specimen was also included in a second study, on yellow fever vaccine responses in identical twins.

This receptor was taken from a woman in her late teens or twenties in good health. The sequenced sample consisted of PBMCs. The chain has TRBV12-5 and TRBJ2-3; a possible D gene is TRBD1 (5 bases). The CDR3 is CASWGGGTSTDTQYF. CDR3 DNA sequence: TGTGCTAGTTGGGGCGGCGGAACTAGCACAGATACGCAGTATTTT.